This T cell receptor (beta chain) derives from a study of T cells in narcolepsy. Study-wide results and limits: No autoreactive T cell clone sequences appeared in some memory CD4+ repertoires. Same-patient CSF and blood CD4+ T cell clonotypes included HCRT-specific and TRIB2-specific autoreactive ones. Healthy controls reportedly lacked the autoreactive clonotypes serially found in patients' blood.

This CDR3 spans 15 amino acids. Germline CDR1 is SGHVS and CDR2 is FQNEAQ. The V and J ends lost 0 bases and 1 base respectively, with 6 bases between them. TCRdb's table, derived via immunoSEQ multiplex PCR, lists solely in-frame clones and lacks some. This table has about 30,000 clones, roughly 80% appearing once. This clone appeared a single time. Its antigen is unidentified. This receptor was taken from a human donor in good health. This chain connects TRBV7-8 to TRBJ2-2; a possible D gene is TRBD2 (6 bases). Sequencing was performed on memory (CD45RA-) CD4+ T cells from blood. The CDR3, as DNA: TGTGCCAGCAGCTTAGCTAGCGGGAACACCGGGGAGCTGTTTTTT. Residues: CASSLASGNTGELFF.